The rows below give T cell receptor beta chains drawn from one sample of a study of blood T cell repertoires in COVID-19. Clones were read by immunoSEQ multiplex PCR, and TCRdb kept only the in-frame ones, dropping some. Here the sample spans about 300,000 clones, approximately 86% being singletons. Sequencing was done on a sample of peripheral blood. The receptors were gathered from a man aged 65 to 85 with acute or convalescent COVID-19. Both conserved end residues are part of each CDR3. Fields, in order: V gene, clone size, D gene, J gene, CDR3 length, CDR3 protein, CDR3 DNA. D genes are given only for firm matches. The size field is filled for only some rows; it gives once, few, many or a size class.

V gene: TRBV27; clone size: NA; D gene: TRBD1; J gene: TRBJ2-6; CDR3 length: 18; CDR3 protein: CASSLLWTGSSGANVLTF; CDR3 DNA: TGTGCCAGCAGTTTACTGTGGACAGGGTCCTCTGGGGCCAACGTCCTGACTTTC
V gene: TRBV6-5; clone size: NA; D gene: NA; J gene: TRBJ1-6; CDR3 length: 13; CDR3 protein: CASILSPLSPLHF; CDR3 DNA: TGTGCCAGCATTCTCTCCCCCCTCTCACCCCTCCACTTT
V gene: TRBV3-1/TRBV3-2; clone size: NA; D gene: TRBD1; J gene: TRBJ1-6; CDR3 length: 15; CDR3 protein: CASSQDSGGSSPLHF; CDR3 DNA: TGTGCCAGCAGCCAAGATTCAGGGGGATCTTCACCCCTCCACTTT
V gene: TRBV7-2; clone size: NA; D gene: NA; J gene: TRBJ1-5; CDR3 length: 15; CDR3 protein: CASSLASGRDQPQHF; CDR3 DNA: TGTGCCAGCAGCTTAGCCTCAGGGAGGGATCAGCCCCAGCATTTT
V gene: TRBV9; clone size: NA; D gene: NA; J gene: TRBJ2-1; CDR3 length: 15; CDR3 protein: CASSARDSRAEEQFF; CDR3 DNA: TGTGCCAGCAGCGCCCGGGACTCTCGAGCGGAGGAGCAGTTCTTC
V gene: TRBV6-5; clone size: NA; D gene: NA; J gene: TRBJ2-1; CDR3 length: 15; CDR3 protein: CASRRGTTSYNEQFF; CDR3 DNA: TGTGCCAGCAGGCGTGGGACAACCAGTTACAATGAGCAGTTCTTC
V gene: TRBV2; clone size: NA; D gene: TRBD2; J gene: TRBJ2-2; CDR3 length: 16; CDR3 protein: CASSPTPGLAGGELFF; CDR3 DNA: TGTGCCAGCTCACCTACCCCGGGACTAGCTGGCGGGGAGCTGTTTTTT
V gene: TRBV2; clone size: few; D gene: NA; J gene: TRBJ2-2; CDR3 length: 13; CDR3 protein: CASSLQGLGELFF; CDR3 DNA: TGTGCCAGCAGCCTGCAGGGACTGGGGGAGCTGTTTTTT
V gene: TRBV7-9; clone size: NA; D gene: NA; J gene: TRBJ1-4; CDR3 length: 14; CDR3 protein: CASSSAPSAQHLTF; CDR3 DNA: TGTGCCAGCAGCTCCGCTCCATCGGCACAGCATCTCACTTTT
V gene: TRBV18; clone size: NA; D gene: TRBD1; J gene: TRBJ1-3; CDR3 length: 20; CDR3 protein: CASSPNRLIRQGRSGNTIYF; CDR3 DNA: TGTGCCAGCTCACCAAACAGGTTGATACGACAGGGAAGATCCGGAAACACCATATATTTT
V gene: TRBV7-2; clone size: NA; D gene: NA; J gene: TRBJ2-1; CDR3 length: 14; CDR3 protein: CASSLAQVGNEQFF; CDR3 DNA: TGTGCCAGCAGCTTAGCCCAGGTCGGCAATGAGCAGTTCTTC
V gene: TRBV7-2; clone size: NA; D gene: NA; J gene: TRBJ2-1; CDR3 length: 13; CDR3 protein: CASSLEFINEQFF; CDR3 DNA: TGTGCCAGCAGCTTAGAATTTATCAATGAGCAGTTCTTC
V gene: TRBV19; clone size: NA; D gene: NA; J gene: TRBJ1-2; CDR3 length: 16; CDR3 protein: CASSIGGFETGYGYTF; CDR3 DNA: TGTGCCAGTAGTATAGGAGGGTTCGAGACCGGCTATGGCTACACCTTC
V gene: TRBV24-1; clone size: NA; D gene: NA; J gene: TRBJ2-2; CDR3 length: 14; CDR3 protein: CATSAGGPTGELFF; CDR3 DNA: TGTGCCACCAGTGCCGGGGGTCCCACCGGGGAGCTGTTTTTT
V gene: TRBV28; clone size: NA; D gene: NA; J gene: TRBJ1-6; CDR3 length: 14; CDR3 protein: CASTPPGVGSPLHF; CDR3 DNA: TGTGCCAGCACTCCCCCGGGGGTAGGTTCACCCCTCCACTTT
V gene: TRBV4-3; clone size: NA; D gene: TRBD1; J gene: TRBJ1-2; CDR3 length: 15; CDR3 protein: CASSQGAGTVYGYTF; CDR3 DNA: TGCGCCAGCAGCCAAGGCGCCGGGACAGTTTATGGCTACACCTTC
V gene: TRBV3-1/TRBV3-2; clone size: NA; D gene: TRBD2; J gene: TRBJ2-2; CDR3 length: 18; CDR3 protein: CASSLATLAGVHAGELFF; CDR3 DNA: TGTGCCAGCAGCCTTGCGACACTAGCGGGGGTTCATGCCGGGGAGCTGTTTTTT
V gene: TRBV18; clone size: NA; D gene: NA; J gene: TRBJ2-1; CDR3 length: 15; CDR3 protein: CASSPPTLTYNEQFF; CDR3 DNA: TGTGCCAGCTCACCACCGACACTTACCTACAATGAGCAGTTCTTC
V gene: TRBV18; clone size: NA; D gene: NA; J gene: TRBJ2-1; CDR3 length: 17; CDR3 protein: CASSPLPAASGYNEQFF; CDR3 DNA: TGTGCCAGCTCACCCCTTCCGGCGGCCTCTGGCTACAATGAGCAGTTCTTC
V gene: TRBV2; clone size: NA; D gene: NA; J gene: TRBJ2-1; CDR3 length: 15; CDR3 protein: CASSDTGLASNEQFF; CDR3 DNA: TGTGCCAGCAGTGATACGGGTCTAGCCTCCAATGAGCAGTTCTTC
V gene: TRBV7-6; clone size: NA; D gene: TRBD2; J gene: TRBJ2-7; CDR3 length: 15; CDR3 protein: CASSPNAASGLPPYF; CDR3 DNA: TGTGCCAGCAGCCCCAATGCGGCTAGCGGACTCCCTCCGTACTTC
V gene: TRBV4-2; clone size: NA; D gene: NA; J gene: TRBJ2-3; CDR3 length: 15; CDR3 protein: CASSQVGGYTDTQYF; CDR3 DNA: TGTGCCAGCAGCCAAGTAGGCGGGTACACAGATACGCAGTATTTT
V gene: TRBV28; clone size: few; D gene: TRBD1; J gene: TRBJ1-5; CDR3 length: 16; CDR3 protein: CASSSSQGTPHRPQHF; CDR3 DNA: TGTGCCAGCAGTTCCTCACAGGGGACACCCCACCGGCCCCAGCATTTT
V gene: TRBV7-2; clone size: NA; D gene: TRBD1; J gene: TRBJ2-1; CDR3 length: 15; CDR3 protein: CASSSGTGDYNEQFF; CDR3 DNA: TGTGCCAGCAGCTCCGGGACAGGGGATTACAATGAGCAGTTCTTC
V gene: TRBV7-2; clone size: NA; D gene: TRBD2; J gene: TRBJ2-1; CDR3 length: 17; CDR3 protein: CASSPRTSASSYNEQFF; CDR3 DNA: TGTGCCAGCAGCCCCCGGACTAGCGCGAGCTCCTACAATGAGCAGTTCTTC
V gene: TRBV6-6; clone size: NA; D gene: TRBD1; J gene: TRBJ1-2; CDR3 length: 15; CDR3 protein: CASSYYPQGALGYTF; CDR3 DNA: TGTGCCAGCAGTTACTATCCCCAGGGGGCACTTGGCTACACCTTC
V gene: TRBV18; clone size: NA; D gene: NA; J gene: TRBJ1-2; CDR3 length: 18; CDR3 protein: CASSPLGSFQGSGYGYTF; CDR3 DNA: TGTGCCAGCTCACCACTTGGAAGCTTCCAGGGATCTGGCTATGGCTACACCTTC
V gene: TRBV13; clone size: NA; D gene: TRBD1; J gene: TRBJ1-1; CDR3 length: 17; CDR3 protein: CASSLGVGQGGGTEAFF; CDR3 DNA: TGTGCCAGCAGCTTAGGAGTAGGACAGGGGGGTGGCACTGAAGCTTTCTTT